The 29 T cell receptor beta chains below come from one sample, sequenced in a study of blood T cell repertoires in COVID-19. Sequencing was performed with immunoSEQ multiplex PCR; in TCRdb, only in-frame clones are kept and a portion is missing. The sample lists about 240,000 clones, roughly 90% occurring once. The source material was peripheral blood. All receptors come from a man between 60 and 70 years old who had recovered from COVID-19.

This rearrangement joins TRBV6-5 to TRBJ1-5; perhaps TRBD1 as D (6 bases). The CDR3 is 15 residues long. Trimming took off 6 bases at V and 0 bases at J, with 12 bases between the two ends. Germline CDR1 and CDR2: MNHEY and SVGAGI. The chain's CDR3 is CASSLTGFSNQPQHF. CDR3 nucleotide sequence: TGTGCCAGCAGCCTTACAGGGTTTAGCAATCAGCCCCAGCATTTT.

The genes are TRBV7-9 and TRBJ1-1; a weak D match, TRBD1 (6 bases). The V and J ends lost 5 bases and 2 bases respectively, with 12 bases between them. The CDR3 is 14 residues long. CDR1 and CDR2 from the germline V gene are SEHNR and FQNEAQ (reference sequence). CDR3 sequence: CASSAGQPNTEAFF. Here the CDR3 DNA reads TGTGCCAGCAGCGCAGGACAGCCAAACACTGAAGCTTTCTTT.

The table lists this clone with a count of one. This chain connects TRBV5-1 to TRBJ2-7, with TRBD1 identical over 9 bases. After removal of 2 bases from V and 6 bases from J, the junction contained 6 bases not matched to a gene. Germline lookup yields CDR1 SGHRS and CDR2 YFSETQ. This CDR3 spans 14 amino acids. CDR3 nucleotide sequence: TGCGCCAGCAGCTTCGGGACAGGGAACTCCGAGCAGTACGTC. It translates to CASSFGTGNSEQYV.

This clone has just one count. V and J are TRBV3-1 (or the pseudogene TRBV3-2) and TRBJ2-1, with D maybe TRBD2 (5 bases). The CDR3 sequence is 12 residues long. Trimming cost V 0 bases and J 9 bases, with 6 bases left between them. Germline V gene sequence: CDR1 LGHDT, CDR2 YNNKEL (reference sequence). This chain's CDR3 is CASSQDGSEQFF. The CDR3 coding sequence is TGTGCCAGCAGCCAAGATGGGAGTGAGCAGTTCTTC.

V and J are TRBV19 and TRBJ1-2, with 12 bases identical to TRBD1. J lost 3 bases, V lost 6 bases, and 14 bases had no gene match. Germline values: CDR1 LNHDA, CDR2 SQIVND (reference sequence). CDR3 length equals 18 residues. DNA for the CDR3: TGTGCCAGTAGCCTAAACACCGGGACAGGGGGCCGGGACTATGGCTACACCTTC. It is translated as CASSLNTGTGGRDYGYTF. Looking up the rest from reference TRBV19 and TRBJ1-2 gives the full variable domain: DGGITQSPKYLFRKEGQNVTLSCEQNLNHDAMYWYRQDPGQGLRLIYYSQIVNDFQKGDIAEGYSVSREKKESFPLTVTSAQKNPTAFYLCASSLNTGTGGRDYGYTFGSGTRLTVV.

The chain uses TRBV21-1 and TRBJ2-3; the DNA was not compared with TRBD2, the D call given in the table. TRBV21-1 is classified as a pseudogene. The CDR3 consists of 16 residues. Written as DNA, the CDR3 is TGTGCCAGCAGCAAAGGGACTAGCGGGGTTACAGATACGCAGTATTTT. It is translated as CASSKGTSGVTDTQYF.

The genes are TRBV5-1 and TRBJ1-4; D not resolved. This CDR3 contains 15 residues. Per the germline V gene, CDR1 is SGHRS and CDR2 is YFSETQ. The germline V and J ends were trimmed by 1 base and 8 bases, with 15 bases remaining between them. CDR3 DNA: TGCGCCAGCAGCTTGTTAGGCTCGGGTGGCGAAAAACTGTTTTTT. It encodes CASSLLGSGGEKLFF. Full variable domain (remainder filled in from reference TRBV5-1 and TRBJ1-4): KAGVTQTPRYLIKTRGQQVTLSCSPISGHRSVSWYQQTPGQGLQFLFEYFSETQRNKGNFPGRFSGRQFSNSRSEMNVSTLELGDSALYLCASSLLGSGGEKLFFGSGTQLSVL.

This clone was seen only once. The CDR3 loop is CASSLASVSGNTIYF. The DNA for the CDR3 is TGTGCCAGCAGCTTAGCATCGGTCTCTGGAAACACCATATATTTT. The chain is built from TRBV7-9 and TRBJ1-3; no definite D call. Trimming pared 0 bases from V and 0 bases from J, leaving 6 bases between. CDR3 length: 15 amino acids. Looked up from germline, CDR1 is SEHNR and CDR2 is FQNEAQ (reference sequence).

V gene TRBV24-1 combines with J gene TRBJ2-5; 10 positions match TRBD1. Looked up from germline, CDR1 is KGHDR and CDR2 is SFDVKD. There are 12 residues in the CDR3. The junction had 1 base not matched to a gene; V was cut back by 9 bases and J by 4 bases. This CDR3 reads CATRDRGETQYF. The CDR3 DNA reads as TGTGCCACCCGGGACAGGGGAGAGACCCAGTACTTC.

This clone was seen just once. Distinct nucleotide sequences in the sample also encode this CDR3. V usage is TRBV5-1 and J usage is TRBJ2-6; D is possibly TRBD1 (5 bases). CDR3 length: 15 amino acids. Germline V lookup: CDR1 SGHRS, CDR2 YFSETQ. Trimming shortened V by 2 bases and J by 1 base, and 7 bases separated the two germline ends. The CDR3 sequence is CASSLAGSGANVLTF. The CDR3 DNA follows: TGCGCCAGCAGCTTAGCAGGGTCTGGGGCCAACGTCCTGACTTTC.

V is TRBV2 and J is TRBJ2-4; tentatively, D is TRBD2 (7 bases). V lost 7 bases and J 9 bases, leaving 10 bases between the germline ends. CDR1 SNHLY and CDR2 FYNNEI come from the germline V gene. The length of the CDR3 is 11 residues. DNA of the CDR3: TGTGCCAGCAAAAGGGGGGGCATTCAGTACTTC. Translated: CASKRGGIQYF.

In this sample, this clone turned up once. The chain employs TRBV3-1 (or the pseudogene TRBV3-2) and TRBJ1-4, with 8 bases that match TRBD1. The CDR3 is made up of 17 amino acids. V trimming: 4 bases; J trimming: 3 bases; junction bases outside the gene matches: 10. CDR1 is LGHDT and CDR2 is YNNKEL in the germline V gene (reference sequence). The CDR3 reads CASSRMPRTGPNEKLFF. CDR3 bases: TGTGCCAGCAGCCGCATGCCCCGGACAGGGCCTAATGAAAAACTGTTTTTT.

The rearrangement links TRBV12-5 to TRBJ2-6, with D uncertain. V lost 7 bases and J 1 base, leaving 5 bases between the germline ends. Looked up from germline, CDR1 is LGHNT and CDR2 is FRNRAP. The CDR3 loop spans 13 amino acids. CDR3 residues: CASAQSGANVLTF. The CDR3 coding sequence is TGTGCTAGTGCCCAGTCTGGGGCCAACGTCCTGACTTTC.

This rearrangement joins TRBV6-1 to TRBJ2-7; TRBD1 matches 9 bases. The CDR3 loop spans 15 amino acids. V shed 0 bases and J 5 bases; nucleotides not matched to a gene: 5. CDR1 and CDR2 from the germline V gene are MNHNS and SASEGT. The CDR3 here is CASSEARTGAHEQYV. As DNA, the CDR3 is TGTGCCAGCAGTGAAGCGCGGACAGGGGCCCACGAGCAGTACGTC.

This sequence joins TRBV6-2 or TRBV6-3 and TRBJ1-1, with 7 bases fitting TRBD1. V lost 6 bases and J lost 3; bases outside the gene matches: 4. CDR1 and CDR2 from the germline V gene are MNHEY and SVGEGT. The CDR3 sequence is 13 residues long. CDR3 sequence reads: CASRYRGYTEAFF. CDR3 nucleotides: TGTGCCAGCAGGTACAGGGGATACACTGAAGCTTTCTTT.

The chain employs TRBV28 and TRBJ1-4, with D tentatively TRBD1 (6 bases). The CDR3 length is 17 residues. Trimming left V 3 bases short and J 3 bases short, with 17 bases between. Germline V CDR1 and CDR2: MDHEN, SYDVKM. The CDR3 reads CASSFSGTNHPNEKLFF. DNA for the CDR3: TGTGCCAGCAGTTTTTCCGGGACAAACCATCCTAATGAAAAACTGTTTTTT.

This chain uses TRBV9 with TRBJ2-3, with TRBD1 matching 7 bases. Per the germline V gene, CDR1 is SGDLS and CDR2 is YYNGEE. Trimming cost V 0 bases and J 1 base; bases outside gene matches: 2. This CDR3 has 15 residues. The CDR3 region has the DNA TGTGCCAGCAGCGTAGGTGGGACAGGCACAGATACGCAGTATTTT. Protein sequence: CASSVGGTGTDTQYF.

This chain uses TRBV7-2 with TRBJ2-5; 10 nucleotides match TRBD1. The V segment lost 5 bases and the J segment 5 bases; nucleotides outside the gene matches: 8. The CDR3 loop spans 15 amino acids. The germline V gene has CDR1 SGHTA and CDR2 FQGNSA. The CDR3: CASSPGDRGPETQYF. The DNA for the CDR3 is TGTGCCAGCAGCCCGGGGGACAGGGGCCCGGAGACCCAGTACTTC.

V is TRBV7-9 and J is TRBJ2-1; TRBD1 might be the D (6 bases). Germline assignment: CDR1 SEHNR and CDR2 FQNEAQ (reference sequence). This CDR3 has 16 residues. Trimming removed 5 bases at V and 6 bases at J, with 20 bases between. The CDR3 region has the DNA TGTGCCAGCAGCCACCCACCGGGACACGGACCCAATGAGCAGTTCTTC. Translation: CASSHPPGHGPNEQFF.

A single count supports this clone. This chain uses TRBV5-1 with TRBJ1-1, with 8 bases lining up with TRBD1. This CDR3 is built from 15 residues. After removal of 4 bases from V and 2 bases from J, the junction contained 7 bases not matched to a gene. Germline V gene sequence: CDR1 SGHRS, CDR2 YFSETQ. In nucleotides, the CDR3 is TGCGCCAGCAGCAGAACGGGACAGGCCAACACTGAAGCTTTCTTT. Protein: CASSRTGQANTEAFF.

The rearrangement joins TRBV5-1 to TRBJ1-1, with D uncertain. This CDR3 comprises 14 residues. Trimming shortened V by 0 bases and J by 1 base, and 7 bases separated the two germline ends. Germline CDR1 SGHRS, CDR2 YFSETQ. In DNA form, the CDR3 reads TGCGCCAGCAGCTTGGTTACGGGGAACACTGAAGCTTTCTTT. It is translated as CASSLVTGNTEAFF.

The chain has TRBV24-1 and TRBJ2-5; possible D gene TRBD2, 6 bases. Germline CDR1 reads KGHDR; CDR2 reads SFDVKD. V gave up 7 bases and J gave up 5 bases, with 13 bases separating them. The CDR3 extends over 13 amino acids. The CDR3 spells CATSAGGLETQYF. The DNA of the CDR3 is TGTGCCACCAGCGCAGGAGGGTTGGAGACCCAGTACTTC.

This clone was detected only a few times. CDR3 nucleotides: TGTGCCAGCAGCCCCAGGACAGGGGAGGGGGGCTACACCTTC. Its protein is CASSPRTGEGGYTF. The chain has TRBV7-2 and TRBJ1-2, with 9 bases that match TRBD1. After removal of 5 bases from V and 8 bases from J, the junction contained 9 bases not matched to a gene. The CDR3 has 14 residues. The germline V gene has CDR1 SGHTA and CDR2 FQGNSA.

The chain combines TRBV19 with TRBJ1-5, with TRBD1 identical over 7 bases. CDR1 and CDR2 from the germline V gene are LNHDA and SQIVND (reference sequence). The CDR3 runs to 17 residues. V was pared by 3 bases and J by 1 base, with 9 bases of the junction left unmatched. The CDR3 nucleotides read TGTGCCAGTAGTATGGAGAGGGGGCATATCAGCAATCAGCCCCAGCATTTT. It yields the protein CASSMERGHISNQPQHF.

The chain joins TRBV19 to TRBJ1-2; a weak D match, TRBD1 (6 bases). Germline assignment: CDR1 LNHDA and CDR2 SQIVND (reference sequence). The CDR3 has 15 residues. V lost 6 bases and J lost 3, with 17 bases in between. The CDR3 DNA reads as TGTGCCAGTAGGATACGAACAGGGATCGACTATGGCTACACCTTC. It codes for CASRIRTGIDYGYTF.

This clone was observed once. This sequence joins TRBV30 and TRBJ1-1; D might be TRBD1 (5 bases). V was trimmed by 2 bases and J by 3 bases, leaving 10 bases between them. CDR1 is GTSNPN and CDR2 is SVGIG in the germline V gene (reference sequence). This CDR3 is built from 13 residues. CDR3 amino acids: CAWSTDRYTEAFF. The DNA for the CDR3 is TGTGCCTGGAGTACTGACAGATACACTGAAGCTTTCTTT.

CDR3 sequence reads: CASTQGRRWDTEAFF. CDR3 nucleotide sequence: TGTGCCAGCACCCAGGGGCGGCGGTGGGACACTGAAGCTTTCTTT. The V gene is TRBV18, the J gene TRBJ1-1; TRBD1 is a possible D gene (6 bases). CDR1 and CDR2 (germline): KGHSH, LQKENI. V gave up 8 bases and J gave up 3 bases, with 19 bases separating them. The CDR3 is made up of 15 amino acids.

This chain links TRBV19 with TRBJ2-1; 8 bases are a match to TRBD1. V shed 7 bases and J 10 bases; nucleotides not matched to a gene: 9. The CDR3 length is 13 residues. CDR1 and CDR2 from the germline V gene are LNHDA and SQIVND (reference sequence). The CDR3 DNA reads TGTGCCAGTACCTACCGGACAGGGTACGAGCAGTTCTTC. The encoded protein is CASTYRTGYEQFF.

This clone has more than one count but fewer than ten. This chain joins TRBV5-1 and TRBJ2-3, with a possible D match to TRBD1 (5 bases). Germline V gene lookup returns CDR1 SGHRS and CDR2 YFSETQ. CDR3 size: 14 residues. Trimming took off 0 bases at V and 3 bases at J, with 8 bases between the two ends. CDR3 coding DNA: TGCGCCAGCAGCTTGGTAAGGGGAACAGATACGCAGTATTTT. This sequence encodes CASSLVRGTDTQYF. The full variable domain, completed using reference TRBV5-1 and TRBJ2-3, is KAGVTQTPRYLIKTRGQQVTLSCSPISGHRSVSWYQQTPGQGLQFLFEYFSETQRNKGNFPGRFSGRQFSNSRSEMNVSTLELGDSALYLCASSLVRGTDTQYFGPGTRLTVL.